The sequence of this T cell receptor (beta chain) was determined in a study of blood T cell repertoires in COVID-19. Study information: Specimens from acute and convalescent COVID-19 originated in the United States, Italy and Spain. T cells, B-cell-depleted T cells, or PBMCs supplied cDNA or gDNA.

Germline CDR1 and CDR2: KGHSH and LQKENI. Trimming cost V 6 bases and J 2 bases, with 11 bases left between them. The CDR3 is 14 amino acids. Here immunoSEQ multiplex PCR was the method, and the copy in TCRdb shows in-frame clones only, minus some. In the table there are more than 110,000 clones, about nine tenths of which are singletons. The chain recombines TRBV18 with TRBJ2-1; TRBD2 is a possible D gene (6 bases). The sequenced sample consisted of peripheral blood. This receptor was obtained from a woman at least 80 years old with acute or convalescent COVID-19. CDR3 region: CASSLWGAYNEQFF. In DNA, the CDR3 is TGTGCCAGCTCTCTGTGGGGGGCCTACAATGAGCAGTTCTTC.